What follows is one T cell receptor (beta chain) and its context. Antigen: not known. The data originate from a study of beta chain features in type 1 diabetes. General observations from the study: When Type 1 diabetes patients were examined, their TCRB CDR3s proved moderately but significantly shorter in all four CD4+ subsets. There were fewer insertions and more deletions at the VDJ junctions of type 1 diabetes patients. Since sequencing was performed on cDNA, cells with high TCR expression could be over-represented.

Germline assignment: CDR1 SGHRS and CDR2 YFSETQ. This CDR3 region has 13 residues. V was cut by 4 bases and J by 1 base, with 9 bases left in between. CD4+ naive, central memory, regulatory and stem cell-like memory cells were sorted via CD45RO/CCR7/CD25/CD127/CD95/CD27. The entirety of the isolated RNA underwent reverse transcription, so expressed TCRB transcripts were sequenced. Assay used: immunoSEQ multiplex PCR; TCRdb lists only in-frame clones, some missing. Here the sample spans roughly 120,000 clones, about 40% being singletons. This receptor was taken from a woman aged 18-30 years in good health. V gene TRBV5-1 combines with J gene TRBJ2-7, with a weak D call TRBD2 (6 bases). Sequencing was carried out using stem cell memory CD4+ T cells from blood. This CDR3 is CASSLARSYEQYF. As DNA, the CDR3 is TGCGCCAGCAGCCTAGCGCGATCCTACGAGCAGTACTTC.